This TCR beta chain was sequenced for a study of T cell therapy after organ transplantation. The CDR3 consists of 14 residues. The germline V and J ends were trimmed by 2 bases and 0 bases, with 8 bases remaining between them. Germline assignment: CDR1 MNHEY and CDR2 SMNVEV (reference sequence). Time point given: 20-29 weeks after completion of therapy. By its share, this clone is large. Its antigen is as yet unknown. The assay was immunoSEQ multiplex PCR, and TCRdb's table has in-frame clones only and misses some. The sample carries roughly 2,500 clones, approximately 74% recorded once. This chain connects TRBV27 to TRBJ2-7; unclear D gene. Specimen: CD8+ T cells from blood, collected after autologous CMV-specific T cell therapy. This receptor was obtained from a human patient who had received a solid organ transplant and had CMV disease. Some of these T cells may belong to the graft donor. Here the CDR3 DNA reads TGTGCCAGCAGTTTAACCCAAAGCTCCTACGAGCAGTACTTC. Translated: CASSLTQSSYEQYF.